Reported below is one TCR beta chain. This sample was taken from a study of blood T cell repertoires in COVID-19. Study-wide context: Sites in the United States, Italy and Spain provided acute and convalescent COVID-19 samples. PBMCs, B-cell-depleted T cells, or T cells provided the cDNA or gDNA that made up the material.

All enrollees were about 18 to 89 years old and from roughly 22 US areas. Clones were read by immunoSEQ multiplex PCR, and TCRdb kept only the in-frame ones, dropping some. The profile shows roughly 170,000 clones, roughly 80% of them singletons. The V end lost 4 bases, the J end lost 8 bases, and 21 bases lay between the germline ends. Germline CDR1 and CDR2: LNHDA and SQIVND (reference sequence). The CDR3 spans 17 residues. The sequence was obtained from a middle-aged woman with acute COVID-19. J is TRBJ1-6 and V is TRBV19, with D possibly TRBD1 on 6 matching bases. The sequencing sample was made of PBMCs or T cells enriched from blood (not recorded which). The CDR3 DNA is TGTGCCAGTAGTACCGACCCCAGGGGAATGGGACATTCACCCCTCCACTTT. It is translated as CASSTDPRGMGHSPLHF. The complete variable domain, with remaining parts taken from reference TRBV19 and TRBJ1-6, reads DGGITQSPKYLFRKEGQNVTLSCEQNLNHDAMYWYRQDPGQGLRLIYYSQIVNDFQKGDIAEGYSVSREKKESFPLTVTSAQKNPTAFYLCASSTDPRGMGHSPLHFGNGTRLTVT.